A single sample is the source of the 18 T cell receptor beta chains below, sequenced in a study of tumor and adjacent non-tumor tissue in lung cancer. This sample's RNA came from whole unsorted tissue. Three rounds of nested PCR, following a modified ARM-PCR protocol, produced the TCRbeta library. TCRdb passed the multiplex PCR reads through MiXCR, listing each CDR3 protein once. The repertoire consists of about 140,000 distinct CDR3 sequences, with approximately 72% occurring once and the leading ten covering about 18%. The source material was lung tumor tissue. The receptors originated from a man aged 55-75 years with small cell lung cancer.

A remark on this clonotype: No conserved phenylalanine or tryptophan ends this CDR3, so it is likely a read error. The chain has TRBV5-4 and TRBJ2-3; D ambiguous. Germline V gene sequence: CDR1 SGHNT, CDR2 YYREEE (reference sequence). CDR3 length equals 14 residues. The CDR3 DNA follows: TGTACCAGCAGCTCGGCCCGAAGCACAGATACGCAGTATCTT. Translating it yields CTSSSARSTDTQYL.

J is TRBJ2-1 and V is TRBV20-1, with D possibly called TRBD1 or TRBD2 (5 bases each). Germline lookup yields CDR1 DFQATT and CDR2 SNEGSKA (reference sequence). This CDR3 has 15 amino acids. The V gene lost 2 bases and the J gene lost 7 bases, with 18 bases spanning the gap. Here the CDR3 DNA reads TGCAGTGCTAGAAACGCTTGGGTTGGGGGAAATGAGCAGTTCTTC. It codes for CSARNAWVGGNEQFF.

This clonotype was recorded a few times. The chain combines TRBV5-1 with TRBJ2-5; 8 nucleotides match TRBD1. Per the germline V gene, CDR1 is SGHRS and CDR2 is YFSETQ. The CDR3 is 15 residues long. Germline trimming cut 3 bases from V and 1 base from J; bases unmatched to any gene: 5. Written as DNA, the CDR3 is TGCGCCAGCAGCTGGTTTGGACAGGGCCAAGAGACCCAGTACTTC. It codes for CASSWFGQGQETQYF. The full variable domain, completed using reference TRBV5-1 and TRBJ2-5, is KAGVTQTPRYLIKTRGQQVTLSCSPISGHRSVSWYQQTPGQGLQFLFEYFSETQRNKGNFPGRFSGRQFSNSRSEMNVSTLELGDSALYLCASSWFGQGQETQYFGPGTRLLVL.

This clonotype was recorded many times. V and J are TRBV5-5 and TRBJ2-5, with 8 bases matching TRBD2. Unmatched junction bases numbered 11, after V lost 2 bases and J lost 5 bases. Germline V CDR1 and CDR2: SGHKS, YYEKEE (reference sequence). This CDR3 has 16 amino acids. The CDR3 DNA sequence: TGTGCCAGCAGCTTCATTCCGGGACTAGGGGACGAGACCCAGTACTTC. Its translation is CASSFIPGLGDETQYF.

This clonotype was recorded a few times. Mismatch with germline at one junction end may stem from a read error. This chain joins TRBV15 and TRBJ2-1; 10 bases map to TRBD2. The CDR3 extends over 15 amino acids. Germline V gene data show CDR1 as LNHNV and CDR2 as YYDKDF (reference sequence). For the CDR3, the DNA is TGTGCCACCAGTAGAGCGCTAGCGGGGGTAAAGGAGCAGTTCTTC. This codes for CATSRALAGVKEQFF. The full variable domain, its missing parts supplied by reference TRBV15 and TRBJ2-1, is DAMVIQNPRYQVTQFGKPVTLSCSQTLNHNVMYWYQQKSSQAPKLLFHYYDKDFNNEADTPDNFQSRRPNTSFCFLDIRSPGLGDTAMYLCATSRALAGVKEQFFGPGTRLTVL.

To note about this clonotype: Sequence at one end of the junction differs from germline and may be a read error. The CDR3 protein is CASSLAPVYKQYF. The CDR3 DNA follows: TGTGCCAGCAGCTTAGCCCCTGTCTACAAGCAGTATTTC. The chain links TRBV11-1 to TRBJ2-7, with D hard to call. The CDR3 loop spans 13 amino acids. CDR1 SGHAT and CDR2 FQDESV come from the germline V gene (reference sequence).

This clonotype appeared many times. The rearrangement links TRBV20-1 to TRBJ2-1, with TRBD2 matching 10 bases. V trimming: 6 bases; J trimming: 9 bases; junction bases outside the gene matches: 11. This CDR3 is 14 amino acids long. CDR1 is DFQATT, CDR2 SNEGSKA, per germline (reference sequence). CDR3 DNA sequence: TGCAGTGCCCAGCCGGGACTAGCGATCGGTGAGCAGTTCTTC. It specifies CSAQPGLAIGEQFF.

In its sample, this clonotype was seen once. V and J are TRBV6-5 and TRBJ2-7, with D possibly being TRBD2 (7 bases). The germline V gene encodes CDR1 MNHEY and CDR2 SVGAGI. This CDR3 has 15 amino acids. The CDR3 loop is CGSKGGLAPGYGQYV. DNA for the CDR3: TGTGGCAGCAAGGGGGGGCTAGCGCCAGGCTACGGGCAGTACGTC.

As to this clonotype: A much more abundant neighbour one base away suggests this may be a read error. The chain carries TRBV6-2 or TRBV6-3 and TRBJ1-1; 7 positions agree with TRBD1. The V gene's germline CDR1 is MNHEY and CDR2 SVGEGT. The CDR3 runs 13 residues. In DNA, the CDR3 is TGTGTCAGCAGGGGGACAACCCCCCCTCAAGCTTTCTTT. This sequence encodes CVSRGTTPPQAFF.

This clonotype has just one count. The chain combines TRBV28 with TRBJ1-4; no clear D. The germline V gene encodes CDR1 MDHEN and CDR2 SYDVKM. The CDR3 is 12 amino acids. The ends were cut back, 10 bases at V and 5 bases at J, with 11 bases in the middle. For the CDR3, the DNA is TGTGCCATCAGGAACGACAATGAAAAACTGTTTTTT. Translating it yields CAIRNDNEKLFF.

A word on this clonotype: The CDR3 does not close with the conserved phenylalanine or tryptophan, likely indicating a read error. V usage is TRBV20-1 and J usage is TRBJ1-1; 8 bases are shared with TRBD1. The CDR3 spans 17 residues. V lost 0 bases to trimming and J lost 3 bases; unmatched junction nucleotides: 12. From germline, CDR1 is DFQATT and CDR2 SNEGSKA (reference sequence). The CDR3 sequence: CSARDLRTGQSDTEAFV. The CDR3 bases are TGCAGTGCTAGAGATTTGAGGACAGGGCAGTCGGACACTGAAGCTTTCGTT.

This clonotype has at least ten counts. CDR3 loop: CASSPVRGARRGQETQYF. The DNA for the CDR3 is TGTGCCAGCAGTCCGGTTAGGGGAGCGCGTCGGGGGCAAGAGACCCAGTACTTC. The V call is TRBV6-6, the J call TRBJ2-5; TRBD2 might be the D (6 bases). The V and J ends lost 5 bases and 2 bases respectively, with 24 bases between them. Germline lookup yields CDR1 MNHNY and CDR2 SVGAGI (reference sequence). CDR3 length equals 18 residues.

The chain recombines TRBV4-2 with TRBJ1-4; D may be TRBD1 (5 bases). The V gene's germline CDR1 is LGHNA and CDR2 YNFKEQ. The CDR3 consists of 15 residues. V lost 4 bases, J lost 2 bases, and 11 bases lay in between. The CDR3 is CASSPQTATNEKLFF. The CDR3 DNA reads TGTGCCAGCAGCCCCCAGACAGCGACTAATGAAAAACTGTTTTTT.

J is TRBJ1-2 and V is TRBV5-4, with 9 bases that match TRBD1. The CDR3 spans 15 residues. With 4 bases clipped from V and 10 bases from J, the junction kept 14 bases outside the gene matches. Per the germline V gene, CDR1 is SGHNT and CDR2 is YYREEE (reference sequence). The CDR3 here is CASSPAGDRVFVYTF. The DNA for the CDR3 is TGTGCCAGCAGCCCGGCGGGGGACAGGGTGTTTGTCTACACCTTC.

In the case of this clonotype: It may be a read error: a sequence one base away is much more abundant. This chain joins TRBV6-5 and TRBJ1-2; D is ambiguous. With 2 bases removed from V and 5 bases from J, the gap between germline ends came to 9 bases. The CDR3 contains 13 residues. Per germline, CDR1 MNHEY and CDR2 SVGAGI. CDR3 sequence: CASSYKGAYGYTF. In DNA, the CDR3 is TGTGCCAGCAGTTACAAAGGAGCTTATGGCTACACCTTC.

At least ten counts were recorded for this clonotype. The V and J genes are TRBV11-2 and TRBJ2-5; 12 positions agree with TRBD2. With 2 bases clipped from V and 2 bases from J, the junction kept 6 bases outside the gene matches. The germline V gene encodes CDR1 SGHAT and CDR2 FQNNGV. This CDR3 has 17 amino acids. The chain's CDR3 is CASSLRGLAGYQETQYF. In DNA form, the CDR3 reads TGTGCCAGCAGCTTAAGGGGACTAGCGGGCTATCAAGAGACCCAGTACTTC.

In the case of this clonotype: This may stem from a read error, because a much larger clone lies one nucleotide away. V gene TRBV20-1 combines with J gene TRBJ2-3; D ambiguous. V was shortened by 5 bases and J by 7 bases, with 10 bases between the two germline ends. The germline V gene encodes CDR1 DFQATT and CDR2 SNEGSKA (reference sequence). The CDR3 contains 11 residues. Here the CDR3 DNA reads TGCAGTGCTGACCTAATGCATACGCAGTATTTT. It specifies CSADLMHTQYF.

As regards this clonotype: A read error may produce the germline difference seen at one junction end. CDR3 region: CASSLDGRLSYNEHFF. DNA of the CDR3: TGTGCCAGCAGCTTAGACGGGCGTCTCTCCTACAATGAGCATTTTTTC. The chain joins TRBV11-2 to TRBJ2-1, with unresolved D. Germline V gene lookup returns CDR1 SGHAT and CDR2 FQNNGV. This CDR3 is 16 amino acids long. Variable domain in full (rest from reference TRBV11-2 and TRBJ2-1): EAGVAQSPRYKIIEKRQSVAFWCNPISGHATLYWYQQILGQGPKLLIQFQNNGVVDDSQLPKDRFSAERLKGVDSTLKIQPAKLEDSAVYLCASSLDGRLSYNEHFFGPGTRLTVL.